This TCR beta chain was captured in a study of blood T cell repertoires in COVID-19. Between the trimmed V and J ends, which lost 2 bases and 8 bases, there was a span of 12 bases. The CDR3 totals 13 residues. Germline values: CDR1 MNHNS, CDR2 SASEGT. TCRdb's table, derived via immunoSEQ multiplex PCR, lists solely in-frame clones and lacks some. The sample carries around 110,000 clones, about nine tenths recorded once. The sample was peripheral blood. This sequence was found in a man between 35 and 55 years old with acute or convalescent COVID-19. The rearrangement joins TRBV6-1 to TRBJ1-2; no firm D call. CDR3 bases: TGTGCCAGCAGTGAAAGGCCCACGGGAGGCTACACCTTC. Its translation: CASSERPTGGYTF.